The 32 T cell receptor beta chains below all came from one sample that was sequenced in a study of T cells after yellow fever vaccination. TCRdb reprocessed the 5' RACE reads with MiXCR, giving one entry per CDR3 protein. The table records more than 300,000 distinct CDR3 sequences, approximately 12% of them present only once. The sequencing used CD4+ T cells sorted from PBMCs, collected 45 days after the yellow fever booster vaccination. Every receptor here comes from a man between 18 and 35 years old who received the YFV17D yellow fever vaccine.

J is TRBJ1-1 and V is TRBV5-1; D unclear. The V gene's germline CDR1 is SGHRS and CDR2 YFSETQ. The CDR3 has 12 residues. V was pared by 2 bases and J by 8 bases, with 10 bases between. The CDR3 region is CASSLSGAEAFF. In nucleotides, the CDR3 is TGCGCCAGCAGCTTATCGGGAGCCGAAGCTTTCTTT.

This clonotype occurred a few times. The chain uses TRBV12-3 or TRBV12-4 and TRBJ1-1; 7 bases map to TRBD1. Trimming took 7 bases from V and 4 from J; bases not matched to a gene: 9. The CDR3 contains 14 residues. CDR3 sequence (DNA): TGTGCCAGCACCCTCAGGGGGTGGGGCACTGAAGCTTTCTTT. Translation: CASTLRGWGTEAFF.

CDR3: CASRGHVSGNQPQHF. The DNA for the CDR3 is TGTGCCAGCAGGGGACATGTTTCGGGCAATCAGCCCCAGCATTTT. The V and J genes are TRBV12-3 or TRBV12-4 and TRBJ1-5; D perhaps matches TRBD1 (6 bases). V was shortened by 6 bases and J by 2 bases, with 14 bases between the two germline ends. The CDR3 has 15 amino acids.

This clonotype was observed a handful of times. The chain carries TRBV7-9 and TRBJ1-6; no firm D call. V shed 4 bases and J shed 6 bases, with 7 bases lying between them. The CDR3 contains 13 residues. The germline gives CDR1 SEHNR, CDR2 FQNEAQ (reference sequence). The CDR3 loop is CASSSSPNSPLHF. Written as DNA, the CDR3 is TGTGCCAGCAGCTCTTCCCCTAATTCACCCCTCCACTTT.

This clonotype showed up just a few times. The rearrangement joins TRBV5-1 to TRBJ1-2; 7 bases are a match to TRBD1. This CDR3 is 16 amino acids long. Germline assignment: CDR1 SGHRS and CDR2 YFSETQ. V lost 3 bases to trimming and J lost 1 base; unmatched junction nucleotides: 9. This CDR3 is CASSSQTGTYNYGYTF. The CDR3 nucleotides are TGCGCCAGCAGCTCCCAGACAGGGACTTATAACTATGGCTACACCTTC.

The chain has TRBV2 and TRBJ2-7; D is uncertain. Per germline, CDR1 SNHLY and CDR2 FYNNEI. The CDR3 runs to 12 residues. With 6 bases removed from V and 6 bases from J, the gap between germline ends came to 12 bases. CDR3: CASRVEVGEQYV. The CDR3 DNA reads TGTGCCAGCAGGGTTGAGGTGGGCGAGCAGTACGTC.

The table lists this clonotype with a few counts. The chain carries TRBV5-1 and TRBJ2-1; D unclear. Germline values: CDR1 SGHRS, CDR2 YFSETQ. The CDR3 is made up of 14 amino acids. Deletions cut 7 bases from V and 5 bases from J, with 16 bases between. DNA of the CDR3: TGCGCCAGCCGGACCTCCCCGGGTAACAATGAGCAGTTCTTC. Translated: CASRTSPGNNEQFF.

The chain carries TRBV6-5 and TRBJ1-6; the D gene is possibly TRBD1 (5 bases). From germline, CDR1 is MNHEY and CDR2 SVGAGI. The CDR3 is 19 residues long. The V end was cut by 0 bases, the J end by 4 bases, with 19 bases between. CDR3 DNA sequence: TGTGCCAGCAGTTACTCGAACAGGAGGGGACCCACATATAATTCACCCCTCCACTTT. Translated: CASSYSNRRGPTYNSPLHF.

The chain employs TRBV24-1 and TRBJ2-3, with 9 positions matching TRBD2. The CDR3 runs 17 residues. CDR1 and CDR2 (germline): KGHDR, SFDVKD. V trimming: 0 bases; J trimming: 3 bases; junction bases outside the gene matches: 6. This chain's CDR3 is CATSDLGAGGRTDTQYF. CDR3 sequence (DNA): TGTGCCACCAGTGATTTGGGTGCGGGGGGGCGGACAGATACGCAGTATTTT.

The rearrangement joins TRBV6-2 or TRBV6-3 to TRBJ2-7; 8 nucleotides match TRBD1. The V gene end was trimmed by 6 bases and the J gene end by 6 bases; junction bases not matched to a gene: 13. CDR1 and CDR2 from the germline V gene are MNHEY and SVGEGT. The length of the CDR3 is 15 residues. CDR3 residues: CASSSSRGRPVEQYF. For the CDR3, the DNA is TGTGCCAGCAGCTCCTCCAGGGGGCGGCCGGTCGAGCAGTACTTC.

This clonotype was seen a handful of times. This chain connects TRBV2 to TRBJ1-2; D unresolved. The CDR3 length is 12 residues. Trimming stripped 3 bases from V and 1 base from J, with 3 bases between. Germline CDR1 and CDR2: SNHLY and FYNNEI. As DNA, the CDR3 is TGTGCCAGCAGTGAGGGTAACTATGGCTACACCTTC. It encodes CASSEGNYGYTF.

The chain employs TRBV20-1 and TRBJ2-2, with D hard to call. The germline V gene has CDR1 DFQATT and CDR2 SNEGSKA (reference sequence). This CDR3 is built from 14 residues. Trimming left V 0 bases short and J 2 bases short, with 7 bases between. CDR3 residues: CSARDLGNTGELFF. CDR3 DNA: TGCAGTGCTAGAGATCTGGGAAACACCGGGGAGCTGTTTTTT.

Note on this clonotype: One junction end does not reproduce the germline sequence, and a read error may be involved. J is TRBJ2-3 and V is TRBV7-7; the D is unclear. This CDR3 has 15 residues. The germline gives CDR1 SSHAT, CDR2 FNYEAQ (reference sequence). CDR3 bases: TGTGCTAGCAGCCCTTCCATCAGAAGCACAGATACGCAGTATTTT. It is translated as CASSPSIRSTDTQYF.

This chain uses TRBV30 with TRBJ2-7; D unresolved. Germline V gives CDR1 GTSNPN, CDR2 SVGIG (reference sequence). This CDR3 has 12 residues. Deletions cut 5 bases from V and 3 bases from J, with 11 bases between. The CDR3 reads CAWGDGVYEQYF. The CDR3 DNA follows: TGTGCCTGGGGCGACGGAGTCTACGAGCAGTACTTC.

The J gene is TRBJ2-1, the V gene TRBV28; 12 positions agree with TRBD2. The germline gives CDR1 MDHEN, CDR2 SYDVKM. Losses at the gene ends were 6 bases for V and 5 bases for J; bases not matched to a gene: 5. The CDR3 contains 15 residues. The CDR3 DNA is TGTGCCAGCAGGTGGACTAGCGGGGTACACAATGAGCAGTTCTTC. Translated, it gives CASRWTSGVHNEQFF.

In this sample, this clonotype turned up many times. The CDR3 DNA sequence: TGTGCCAGCGGTATCCGGACATACCAAGAGACCCAGTACTTC. Translation gives CASGIRTYQETQYF. The chain combines TRBV28 with TRBJ2-5, with D possibly matching TRBD1 (5 bases). Between the trimmed V and J ends, which lost 8 bases and 0 bases, there was a span of 13 bases. The CDR3 length is 14 residues. Germline assignment: CDR1 MDHEN and CDR2 SYDVKM.

This clonotype came up a few times. This chain connects TRBV4-2 to TRBJ1-3, with D maybe TRBD1 (5 bases). This CDR3 is 15 amino acids long. Per germline, CDR1 LGHNA and CDR2 YNFKEQ. Trimming left V 4 bases short and J 2 bases short, with 12 bases between. Here the CDR3 reads CASSRSGLAGNTIYF. DNA for the CDR3: TGTGCCAGCAGCCGGTCAGGGTTGGCTGGAAACACCATATATTTT.

The chain uses TRBV29-1 and TRBJ2-1; D is possibly TRBD2 (5 bases). Germline CDR1 is SQVTM and CDR2 is ANQGSEA. Trimming removed 3 bases from V and 6 bases from J, with 12 bases in between. The CDR3 sequence is 13 residues long. The CDR3: CSVEPTEGNEQFF. The CDR3 nucleotides are TGCAGCGTTGAGCCCACAGAGGGCAATGAGCAGTTCTTC.

A few counts support this clonotype. This chain uses TRBV4-3 with TRBJ2-6; 7 nucleotides agree with TRBD2. The ends lost 1 base at V and 2 bases at J; junction bases unmatched: 5. Germline-derived CDR1 and CDR2 are LGHNA and YSLEER. This CDR3 spans 17 amino acids. CDR3: CASSQGSAGAGANVLTF. The CDR3 DNA follows: TGCGCCAGCAGCCAAGGGTCTGCGGGGGCTGGGGCCAACGTCCTGACTTTC.

J is TRBJ2-1 and V is TRBV7-2, with D uncertain. Germline-derived CDR1 and CDR2 are SGHTA and FQGNSA. The ends were cut back, 5 bases at V and 12 bases at J, with 11 bases in the middle. CDR3 length: 11 amino acids. CDR3 in amino acids: CASSPRLRQFF. For the CDR3, the DNA is TGTGCCAGCAGCCCTCGATTGAGGCAGTTCTTC.

This clonotype was found a few times. This sequence joins TRBV3-1 and TRBJ1-2; D is ambiguous. This CDR3 region has 12 residues. Trimming removed 2 bases from V and 8 bases from J, with 9 bases in between. Per the germline V gene, CDR1 is LGHDT and CDR2 is YNNKEL (reference sequence). CDR3 protein: CASSQPGEGYTF. CDR3 nucleotide sequence: TGTGCCAGCAGCCAACCTGGCGAGGGCTACACCTTC.

This clonotype was seen more than once but under ten times. The genes are TRBV11-2 and TRBJ1-1; tentative D call: TRBD1 (6 bases). V was cut by 5 bases and J by 0 bases, with 13 bases left in between. CDR3 length: 15 amino acids. Germline V gives CDR1 SGHAT, CDR2 FQNNGV. The DNA for the CDR3 is TGTGCCAGCAGCCCAAGACAGGACCTGAACACTGAAGCTTTCTTT. Translating gives CASSPRQDLNTEAFF.

The chain employs TRBV5-1 and TRBJ1-2; a possible D gene is TRBD1 (6 bases). Trimming removed 5 bases at V and 2 bases at J, with 10 bases between. This CDR3 has 13 amino acids. Germline CDR1 SGHRS, CDR2 YFSETQ. The CDR3 is CASRVDRNYGYTF. The CDR3 region has the DNA TGCGCCAGCAGAGTTGACAGGAACTATGGCTACACCTTC.

This rearrangement joins TRBV20-1 to TRBJ1-1, with D possibly being TRBD1 (6 bases). Germline assignment: CDR1 DFQATT and CDR2 SNEGSKA (reference sequence). The CDR3 length is 15 residues. V was shortened by 4 bases and J by 1 base, with 16 bases between the two germline ends. The CDR3 DNA reads as TGCAGTGCTAAAAACGGGCAGGGGCGGAACACTGAAGCTTTCTTT. It codes for CSAKNGQGRNTEAFF.

This chain links TRBV7-2 with TRBJ2-1; perhaps TRBD2 as D (5 bases). V gave up 0 bases and J gave up 10 bases, with 10 bases separating them. CDR3 length: 13 amino acids. Per germline, CDR1 SGHTA and CDR2 FQGNSA. The DNA for the CDR3 is TGTGCCAGCAGCTTAGCAGGAGGCGTGGAGCAGTTCTTC. The encoded protein is CASSLAGGVEQFF. Combining the CDR3 with reference TRBV7-2 and TRBJ2-1 gives the whole variable domain GAGVSQSPSNKVTEKGKDVELRCDPISGHTALYWYRQSLGQGLEFLIYFQGNSAPDKSGLPSDRFSAERTGGSVSTLTIQRTQQEDSAVYLCASSLAGGVEQFFGPGTRLTVL.

The rearrangement links TRBV7-2 to TRBJ2-5, with D possibly matching TRBD1 (5 bases). Trimming stripped 1 base from V and 4 bases from J, with 13 bases between. The CDR3 totals 15 residues. Germline loops: CDR1 SGHTA, CDR2 FQGNSA. The CDR3 coding sequence is TGTGCCAGCAGCTTAGTTCCCCAGGGATCAGAGACCCAGTACTTC. Translating gives CASSLVPQGSETQYF.

This clonotype was counted many times. V is TRBV12-3 or TRBV12-4 and J is TRBJ2-3; 11 bases map to TRBD2. The V gene end was trimmed by 2 bases and the J gene end by 4 bases; junction bases not matched to a gene: 5. This CDR3 spans 16 amino acids. Here the CDR3 DNA reads TGTGCCAGCAGTTTAATTGGTAGCGGGGGGGCAGATACGCAGTATTTT. Residues: CASSLIGSGGADTQYF.

The CDR3 nucleotides read TGTGCCAGCAGCCCGGGGACTGCCACATCAGATACGCAGTATTTT. Residues: CASSPGTATSDTQYF. The V gene is TRBV6-2 or TRBV6-3, the J gene TRBJ2-3; D is perhaps TRBD2 (6 bases). The germline V and J ends were trimmed by 6 bases and 4 bases, with 17 bases remaining between them. Germline V gene lookup returns CDR1 MNHEY and CDR2 SVGEGT. The CDR3 sequence is 15 residues long.

The chain combines TRBV3-1 with TRBJ1-1, with 9 nucleotides matching TRBD1. V lost 4 bases to trimming and J lost 0 bases; unmatched junction nucleotides: 6. Germline CDR1 reads LGHDT; CDR2 reads YNNKEL (reference sequence). This CDR3 is built from 16 residues. CDR3 nucleotide sequence: TGTGCCAGCAGCCTAACGGGACAGGGCCTGAACACTGAAGCTTTCTTT. It yields the protein CASSLTGQGLNTEAFF.

The chain has TRBV7-9 and TRBJ1-2; TRBD1 aligns across 8 bases. Germline V CDR1 and CDR2: SEHNR, FQNEAQ (reference sequence). The CDR3 extends over 15 amino acids. J was trimmed by 5 bases and V by 5 bases; bases with no gene match: 10. The CDR3 region is CASSPFGTGNYGYTF. DNA for the CDR3: TGTGCCAGCAGCCCCTTTGGGACAGGAAATTATGGCTACACCTTC.

Ten or more counts support this clonotype. The chain recombines TRBV18 with TRBJ2-5; the D is unclear. V lost 1 base and J lost 5, with 8 bases in between. The CDR3 is 13 amino acids. Germline lookup yields CDR1 KGHSH and CDR2 LQKENI. The CDR3 is CASSPQHGETQYF. The CDR3 bases are TGTGCCAGCTCACCACAGCACGGGGAGACCCAGTACTTC.

The chain links TRBV6-6 to TRBJ1-6, with D maybe TRBD1 (5 bases). Germline CDR1 MNHNY, CDR2 SVGAGI (reference sequence). V lost 0 bases and J 10 bases, leaving 13 bases between the germline ends. The CDR3 runs to 15 residues. The CDR3 protein is CASSYSIREGSPLHF. The CDR3 DNA reads as TGTGCCAGCAGTTACTCGATCAGGGAAGGATCACCCCTCCACTTT.